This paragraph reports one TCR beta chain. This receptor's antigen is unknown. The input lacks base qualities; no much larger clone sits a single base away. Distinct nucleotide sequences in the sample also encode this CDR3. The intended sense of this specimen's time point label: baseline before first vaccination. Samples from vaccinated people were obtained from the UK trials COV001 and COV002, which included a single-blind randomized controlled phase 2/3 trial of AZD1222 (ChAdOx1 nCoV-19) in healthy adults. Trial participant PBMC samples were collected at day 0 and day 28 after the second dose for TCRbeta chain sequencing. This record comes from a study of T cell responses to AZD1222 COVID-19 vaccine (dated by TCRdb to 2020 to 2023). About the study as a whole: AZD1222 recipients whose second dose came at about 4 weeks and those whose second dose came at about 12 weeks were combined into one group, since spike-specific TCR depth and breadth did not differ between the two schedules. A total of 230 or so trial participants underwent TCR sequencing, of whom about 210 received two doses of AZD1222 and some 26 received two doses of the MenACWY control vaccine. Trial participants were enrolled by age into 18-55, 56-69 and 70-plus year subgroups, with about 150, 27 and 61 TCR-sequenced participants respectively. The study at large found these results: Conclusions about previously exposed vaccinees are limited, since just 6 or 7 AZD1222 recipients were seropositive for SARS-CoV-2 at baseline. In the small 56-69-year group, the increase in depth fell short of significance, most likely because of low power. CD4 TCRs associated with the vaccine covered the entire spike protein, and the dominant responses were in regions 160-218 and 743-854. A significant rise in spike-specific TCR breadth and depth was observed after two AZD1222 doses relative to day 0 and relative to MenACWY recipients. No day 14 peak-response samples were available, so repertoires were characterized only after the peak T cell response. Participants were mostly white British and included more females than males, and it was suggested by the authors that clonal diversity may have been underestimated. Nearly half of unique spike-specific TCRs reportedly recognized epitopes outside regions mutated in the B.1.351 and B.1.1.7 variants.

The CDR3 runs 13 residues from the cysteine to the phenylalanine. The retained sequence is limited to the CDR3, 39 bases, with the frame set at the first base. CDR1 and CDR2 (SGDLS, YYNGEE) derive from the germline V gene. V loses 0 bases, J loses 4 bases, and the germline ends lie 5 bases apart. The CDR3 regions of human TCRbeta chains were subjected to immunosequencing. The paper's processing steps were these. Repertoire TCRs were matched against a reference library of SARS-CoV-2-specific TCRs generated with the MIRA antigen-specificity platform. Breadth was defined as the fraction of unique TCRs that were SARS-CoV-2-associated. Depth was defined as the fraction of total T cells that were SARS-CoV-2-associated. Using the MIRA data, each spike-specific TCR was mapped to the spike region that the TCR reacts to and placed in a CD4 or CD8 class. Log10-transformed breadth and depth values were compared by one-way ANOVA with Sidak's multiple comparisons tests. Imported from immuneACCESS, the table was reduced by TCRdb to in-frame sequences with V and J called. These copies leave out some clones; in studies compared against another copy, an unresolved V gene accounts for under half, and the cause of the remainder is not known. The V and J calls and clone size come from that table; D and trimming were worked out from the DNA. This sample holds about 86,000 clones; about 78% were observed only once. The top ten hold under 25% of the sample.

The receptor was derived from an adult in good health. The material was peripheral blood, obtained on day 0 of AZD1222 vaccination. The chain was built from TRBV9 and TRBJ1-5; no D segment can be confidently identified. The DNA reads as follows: TGTGCCAGCAGCGTAGGCGAGAATCAGCCCCAGCATTTT. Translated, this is CASSVGENQPQHF.